This T cell receptor beta chain stems from a study of cytomegalovirus exposure and HLA in healthy donors. In the case of this clone: No antigen is known for it.

V gave up 3 bases and J gave up 2 bases, with 22 bases separating them. CDR1 SGHDN and CDR2 FVKESK come from the germline V gene. The CDR3 loop spans 19 amino acids. Findings of the study overall: Productive rates of about 90% or about 30% were seen for most TCR beta V segments in an earlier analysis.

Primers for the PCR totalled 60 Vbeta and 13 Jbeta. Method: immunoSEQ multiplex PCR; TCRdb's copy keeps in-frame clones and lacks some. The sample has 100,000 to 150,000 clones; approximately 75% are singletons. The chain joins TRBV14 to TRBJ2-2; no clear D gene. The receptor's source is a woman in her forties or fifties in good health and CMV-seronegative. The source material was PBMCs. The CDR3 DNA reads TGTGCCAGCAGCCATGCCGCGCTGACGAGGCGTCTTAACACCGGGGAGCTGTTTTTT. Residues: CASSHAALTRRLNTGELFF. Based on the CDR3 plus reference TRBV14 and TRBJ2-2, the full variable domain is EAGVTQFPSHSVIEKGQTVTLRCDPISGHDNLYWYRRVMGKEIKFLLHFVKESKQDESGMPNNRFLAERTGGTYSTLKVQPAELEDSGVYFCASSHAALTRRLNTGELFFGEGSRLTVL.